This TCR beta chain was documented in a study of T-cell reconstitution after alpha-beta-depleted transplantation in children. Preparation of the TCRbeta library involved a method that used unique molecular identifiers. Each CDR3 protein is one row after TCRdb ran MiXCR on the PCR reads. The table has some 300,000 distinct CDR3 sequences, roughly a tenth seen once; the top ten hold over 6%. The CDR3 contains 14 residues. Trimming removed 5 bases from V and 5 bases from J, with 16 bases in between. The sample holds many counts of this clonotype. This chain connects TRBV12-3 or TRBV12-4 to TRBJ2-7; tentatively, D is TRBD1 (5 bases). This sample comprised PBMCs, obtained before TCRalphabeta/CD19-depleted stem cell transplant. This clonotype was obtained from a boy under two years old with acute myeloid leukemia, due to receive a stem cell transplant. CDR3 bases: TGTGCCAGCAGTCAATTGGGCCAGGGCGACGAGCAGTACTTC. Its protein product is CASSQLGQGDEQYF.